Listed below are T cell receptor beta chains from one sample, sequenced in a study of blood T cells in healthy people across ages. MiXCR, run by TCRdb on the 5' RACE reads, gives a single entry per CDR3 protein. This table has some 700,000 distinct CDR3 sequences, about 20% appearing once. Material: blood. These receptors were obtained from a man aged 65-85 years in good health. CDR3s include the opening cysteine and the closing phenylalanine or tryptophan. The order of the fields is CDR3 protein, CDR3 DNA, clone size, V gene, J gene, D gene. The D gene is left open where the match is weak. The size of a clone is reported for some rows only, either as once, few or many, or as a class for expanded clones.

CDR3aa: CSAPTDRRAEAQYF
CDR3nt: TGCAGTGCTCCTACGGACAGGCGGGCAGAGGCCCAGTACTTC
abundance: few
v_gene: TRBV20-1
j_gene: TRBJ2-5
d_gene: TRBD1

CDR3aa: CASSLYRMSTDTQYF
CDR3nt: TGTGCCAGCAGCTTATATCGGATGAGCACAGATACGCAGTATTTT
abundance: few
v_gene: TRBV7-2
j_gene: TRBJ2-3
d_gene: .

CDR3aa: CASSQAISGGNNEQFF
CDR3nt: TGTGCCAGCAGCCAAGCGATTAGCGGGGGCAACAATGAGCAGTTCTTC
abundance: .
v_gene: TRBV4-2
j_gene: TRBJ2-1
d_gene: TRBD2

CDR3aa: CASSLDRPDSGYTF
CDR3nt: TGTGCCAGCAGCTTGGACAGGCCCGATTCCGGCTACACCTTC
abundance: .
v_gene: TRBV5-5
j_gene: TRBJ1-2
d_gene: .

CDR3aa: CASTGEGYEQYF
CDR3nt: TGTGCCAGCACCGGAGAGGGATACGAGCAGTACTTC
abundance: .
v_gene: TRBV6-1
j_gene: TRBJ2-7
d_gene: .

CDR3aa: CASTLGTGGTEAFF
CDR3nt: TGTGCCAGCACCCTCGGGACAGGGGGCACTGAAGCTTTCTTT
abundance: .
v_gene: TRBV6-1
j_gene: TRBJ1-1
d_gene: TRBD1

CDR3aa: CSVGTSGAYEQYF
CDR3nt: TGCAGCGTTGGGACTAGCGGAGCCTACGAGCAGTACTTC
abundance: many
v_gene: TRBV29-1
j_gene: TRBJ2-7
d_gene: TRBD2

CDR3aa: CASSRNTYGGYTF
CDR3nt: TGTGCCAGCAGTCGAAACACCTATGGCGGCTACACCTTC
abundance: .
v_gene: TRBV28
j_gene: TRBJ1-2
d_gene: .

CDR3aa: CATSDTSGSADTQYF
CDR3nt: TGTGCCACCAGTGATACTAGCGGGAGCGCAGATACGCAGTATTTT
abundance: .
v_gene: TRBV24-1
j_gene: TRBJ2-3
d_gene: TRBD2

CDR3aa: CASSSGTGIYGYTF
CDR3nt: TGTGCCAGCAGCTCCGGGACAGGGATTTATGGCTACACCTTC
abundance: few
v_gene: TRBV5-8
j_gene: TRBJ1-2
d_gene: TRBD1

CDR3aa: CSALRARVGETQYF
CDR3nt: TGCAGTGCTTTAAGAGCGAGGGTCGGGGAGACCCAGTACTTC
abundance: .
v_gene: TRBV20-1
j_gene: TRBJ2-5
d_gene: .

CDR3aa: CASSLSARENAEAFF
CDR3nt: TGTGCCAGCAGTCTGTCTGCACGGGAGAACGCTGAAGCTTTCTTT
abundance: few
v_gene: TRBV12-3/TRBV12-4
j_gene: TRBJ1-1
d_gene: .

CDR3aa: CASSQEGYYGYTF
CDR3nt: TGTGCCAGCAGCCAAGAGGGTTACTATGGCTACACCTTC
abundance: many
v_gene: TRBV14
j_gene: TRBJ1-2
d_gene: .

CDR3aa: CASSLGLQANYGYTF
CDR3nt: TGTGCCAGCAGCTTAGGCCTGCAGGCGAACTATGGCTACACCTTC
abundance: few
v_gene: TRBV11-3
j_gene: TRBJ1-2
d_gene: .

CDR3aa: CATSDPGVAGGPSYNEQFF
CDR3nt: TGTGCCACCAGTGACCCCGGGGTAGCGGGAGGGCCGTCCTACAATGAGCAGTTCTTC
abundance: few
v_gene: TRBV24-1
j_gene: TRBJ2-1
d_gene: TRBD2